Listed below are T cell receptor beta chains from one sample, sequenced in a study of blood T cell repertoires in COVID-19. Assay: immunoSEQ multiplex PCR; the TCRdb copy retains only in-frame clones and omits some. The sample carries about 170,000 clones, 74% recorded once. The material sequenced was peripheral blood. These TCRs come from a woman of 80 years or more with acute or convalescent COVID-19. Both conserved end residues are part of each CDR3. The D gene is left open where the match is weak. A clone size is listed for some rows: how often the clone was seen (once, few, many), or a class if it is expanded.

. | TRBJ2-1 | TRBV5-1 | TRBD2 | TGCGCCAGCAGCAGGACTCCCGGGACTAGCGGGAGTGGCTCCTACAATGAGCAGTTCTTC | CASSRTPGTSGSGSYNEQFF
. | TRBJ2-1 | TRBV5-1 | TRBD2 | TGCGCCAGCAGCTCGACTAGCGGGTCTCCTAATGAGCAGTTCTTC | CASSSTSGSPNEQFF
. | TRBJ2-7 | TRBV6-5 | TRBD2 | TGTGCCACCCGGACTAGCGGGAGCTACGAGCAGTACTTC | CATRTSGSYEQYF
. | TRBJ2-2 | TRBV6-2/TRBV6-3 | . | TGTGCCAGCAGTTACGGGGGGTATCGCACCGGGGAGCTGTTTTTT | CASSYGGYRTGELFF
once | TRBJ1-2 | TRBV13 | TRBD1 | TGTGCCAGCAGCCCCGGACAGGTCGCAAACTATGGCTACACCTTC | CASSPGQVANYGYTF
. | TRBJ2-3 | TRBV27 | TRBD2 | TGTGCCAGCAGCCGGGGACTAGCGGGGGGAGATACGCAGTATTTT | CASSRGLAGGDTQYF
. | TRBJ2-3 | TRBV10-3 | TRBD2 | TGTGCCATCAGCGGGGGGGGACTAGCGGGAGAAGGGACAGATACGCAGTATTTT | CAISGGGLAGEGTDTQYF
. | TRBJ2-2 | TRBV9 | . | TGTGCCAGCAGCCCCGGCCTGGGCAGGAAAACCGGGGAGCTGTTTTTT | CASSPGLGRKTGELFF
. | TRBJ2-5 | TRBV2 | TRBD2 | TGTGCCAGCGCCGGGACTAGAGAGACCCAGTACTTC | CASAGTRETQYF
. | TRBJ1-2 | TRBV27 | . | TGTGCCAGCAGACGACAGGCCTTTAACTATGGCTACACCTTC | CASRRQAFNYGYTF
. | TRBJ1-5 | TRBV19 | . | TGTGCCAGTAGTATAGATAGTATAGGGACAACAAGGCCCCAGCATTTT | CASSIDSIGTTRPQHF
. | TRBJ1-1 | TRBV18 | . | TGTGCCAGCTCACCGGACAGCAGAATGAACACTGAAGCTTTCTTT | CASSPDSRMNTEAFF
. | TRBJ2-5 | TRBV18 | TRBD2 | TGTGCCAGCTCTGCTCGGCTAGCGGTACAAGAGACCCAGTACTTC | CASSARLAVQETQYF
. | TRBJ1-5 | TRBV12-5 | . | TGTGCTAGTGGTATAGACAATCAGCCCCAGCATTTT | CASGIDNQPQHF
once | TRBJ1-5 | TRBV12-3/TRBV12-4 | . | TGTGCCAGCAGTTTCCACAATCAGCCCCAGCATTTT | CASSFHNQPQHF
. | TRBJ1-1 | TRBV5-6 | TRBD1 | TGTGCCAGCAGCTCCGACAGGGATTATGAAGCTTTCTTT | CASSSDRDYEAFF
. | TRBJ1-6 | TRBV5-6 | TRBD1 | TGTGCCAGCAGGCCGACGCCGGGACAGGATAATTCACCCCTCCACTTT | CASRPTPGQDNSPLHF
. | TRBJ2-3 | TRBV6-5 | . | TGTGCCAGCATTCAGCGGGTGGGCACAGATACGCAGTATTTT | CASIQRVGTDTQYF
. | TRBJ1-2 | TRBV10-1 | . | TGCGCCAGCTCTGACAGCACCTATGGCTACACCTTC | CASSDSTYGYTF
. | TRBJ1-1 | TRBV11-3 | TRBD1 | TGTGCCAGCAGCCAGACCGGGACAGGCTTTGAAGCTTTCTTT | CASSQTGTGFEAFF
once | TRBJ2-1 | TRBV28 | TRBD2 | TGTGCCAGCAGTTTGACTAGCGGGAGGGCCGGTGAGCAGTTCTTC | CASSLTSGRAGEQFF
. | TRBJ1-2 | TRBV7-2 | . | TGTGCCAGCAGCCATAACGGGGGGCCGGGCTATGGCTACACCTTC | CASSHNGGPGYGYTF
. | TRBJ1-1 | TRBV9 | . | TGTGCCAGCAGCGTGACGGGGGGCGCGGATGAAGCTTTCTTT | CASSVTGGADEAFF
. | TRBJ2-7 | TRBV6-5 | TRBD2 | TGTGCCAGCAGTTATACTAGCGGGATCGCCAACGAGCAGTACTTC | CASSYTSGIANEQYF
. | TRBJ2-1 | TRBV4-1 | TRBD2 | TGCGCCAGCAGCCAAGTGTCGGGAGGGCCTCCCTACAATGAGCAGTTCTTC | CASSQVSGGPPYNEQFF
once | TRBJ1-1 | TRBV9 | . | TGTGCCAGCAGCGTGGACAGGAACACTGAAGCTTTCTTT | CASSVDRNTEAFF
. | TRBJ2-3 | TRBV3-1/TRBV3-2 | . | TGTGCCAGCAGCCAAGATATGACTAGTGCAGATACGCAGTATTTT | CASSQDMTSADTQYF
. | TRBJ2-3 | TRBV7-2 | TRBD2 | TGTGCCAGCAGCTTGATGCCGGGACTAGCGCACACAGATACGCAGTATTTT | CASSLMPGLAHTDTQYF
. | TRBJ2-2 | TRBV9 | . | TGTGCCAGCAGCGTAAATAGTGCCCGAGACACCGGGGAGCTGTTTTTT | CASSVNSARDTGELFF
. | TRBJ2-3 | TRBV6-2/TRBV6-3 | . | TGTGCCAGCAGTTACTCGGAAATTTCGGGAGATACGCAGTATTTT | CASSYSEISGDTQYF
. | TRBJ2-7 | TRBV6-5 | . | TGTGCCAGCAATAGCAAGGGGAATGGCGAGCAGTACTTC | CASNSKGNGEQYF
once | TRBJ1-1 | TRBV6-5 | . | TGTGCCAGCAGACTTTTAAGTGCTGAAGCTTTCTTT | CASRLLSAEAFF
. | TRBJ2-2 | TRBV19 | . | TGTGCCAGTAGTATAGGGGGAGGCCGGATCAACACCGGGGAGCTGTTTTTT | CASSIGGGRINTGELFF
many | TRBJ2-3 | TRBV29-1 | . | TGCAGCGTTGTGGGACAAGCGGGGACCACAGATACGCAGTATTTT | CSVVGQAGTTDTQYF
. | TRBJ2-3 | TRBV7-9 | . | TGTGCCAGCAGCTTAGGTCGGGGGTCCGATACGCAGTATTTT | CASSLGRGSDTQYF
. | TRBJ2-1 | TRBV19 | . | TGTGCCAGTAGTTTTCTCGCAGTGGATGAGCAGTTCTTC | CASSFLAVDEQFF
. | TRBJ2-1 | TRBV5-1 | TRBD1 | TGCGCCAGCAGCTTGGATGGGACAGCGTACAATGAGCAGTTCTTC | CASSLDGTAYNEQFF
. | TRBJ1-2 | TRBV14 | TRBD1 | TGTGCCAGCAGCCACTGGGACAGGGCTTATGGCTACACCTTC | CASSHWDRAYGYTF
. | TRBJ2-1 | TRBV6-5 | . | TGTGCCAGCAGAAACAACCTAGCATTGGGAGTTGAGCAGTTCTTC | CASRNNLALGVEQFF
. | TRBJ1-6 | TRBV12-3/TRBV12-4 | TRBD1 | TGTGCCAGCAGTGCAGGGGGCTTCTCACCCCTCCACTTT | CASSAGGFSPLHF
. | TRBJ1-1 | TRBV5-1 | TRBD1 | TGCGCCAGCACCCCGGGACAGGGGAACACTGAAGCTTTCTTT | CASTPGQGNTEAFF
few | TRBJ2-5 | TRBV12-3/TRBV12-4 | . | TGTGCCAGCAGGGTCGGGGTCCAAGAGACCCAGTACTTC | CASRVGVQETQYF
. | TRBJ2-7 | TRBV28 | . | TGTGCCAGCAGTACCTATGAACCCTACGAGCAGTACTTC | CASSTYEPYEQYF
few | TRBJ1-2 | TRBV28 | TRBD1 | TGTGCCAGCAGTATAACCAAGGGACAGGTTCGACGATCTAACTATGGCTACACCTTC | CASSITKGQVRRSNYGYTF
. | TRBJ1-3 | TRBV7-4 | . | TGTGCCAGCAGCCCCCTCCCTGCGCGGGGGAGCCGGGAAAACACCATATATTTT | CASSPLPARGSRENTIYF
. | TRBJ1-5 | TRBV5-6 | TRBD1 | TGTGCCAGCAGCGTGGGACAGAACAATCAGCCCCAGCATTTT | CASSVGQNNQPQHF
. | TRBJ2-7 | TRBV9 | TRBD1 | TGTGCCAGCAGCGTACTGGGACAGTCATACGAGCAGTACTTC | CASSVLGQSYEQYF
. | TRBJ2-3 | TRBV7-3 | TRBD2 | TGTGCCAGCAGCCAGCAGCGGGGGCCCACAGATACGCAGTATTTT | CASSQQRGPTDTQYF
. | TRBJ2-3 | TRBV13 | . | TGTGCCAGCCAGGGCTACTCTAGCGCAGATACGCAGTATTTT | CASQGYSSADTQYF
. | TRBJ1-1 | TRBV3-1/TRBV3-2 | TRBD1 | TGTGCCAGCAGCCGGACTACAGGGGGAAGGACTGAAGCTTTCTTT | CASSRTTGGRTEAFF
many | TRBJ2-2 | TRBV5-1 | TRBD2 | TGCGCCAGCAGAGTACTAGCGGGAGAGGTCACCGGGGAGCTGTTTTTT | CASRVLAGEVTGELFF
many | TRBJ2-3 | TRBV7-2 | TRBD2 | TGTGCCAGCAGCTCCAGGACTAGCGGTACTAGCACAGATACGCAGTATTTT | CASSSRTSGTSTDTQYF
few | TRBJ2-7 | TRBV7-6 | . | TGTGCCAGCAGCTCATCCAGCTACGAGCAGTACTTC | CASSSSSYEQYF
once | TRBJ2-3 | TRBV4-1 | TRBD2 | TGCGCCAGCAGCCAAGATGGACTAGTGACAGATACGCAGTATTTT | CASSQDGLVTDTQYF
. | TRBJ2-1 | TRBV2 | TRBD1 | TGTGCCAGCAGACGACAGGGGAACTACAATGAGCAGTTCTTC | CASRRQGNYNEQFF
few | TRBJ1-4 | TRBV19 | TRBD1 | TGTGCCAGTAGTACCGCGGGACAGAATAATGAAAAACTGTTTTTT | CASSTAGQNNEKLFF
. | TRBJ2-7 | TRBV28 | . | TGTGCCAGCAGTTTAGGGACTCCTTCCTACGAGCAGTACTTC | CASSLGTPSYEQYF